This T cell receptor (beta chain) derives from a study of T cells in Graves' hyperthyroidism and ophthalmopathy. This clonotype was counted many times. No antigen is known for it. Amplification yielded TCR beta CDR3 regions, with RNA transcripts as the source. The TCR CDR3 first-round RT-PCR relied on the HTBI primer set. MiXCR, applied by TCRdb to the multiplex PCR reads, yields one record per CDR3 protein. The profile covers around 560,000 distinct CDR3 sequences, with approximately 16% appearing a single time and roughly 18% taken by the ten largest. Study results and limitations: Clonotypes that were expanded in thyroid above 0.001 mostly appeared in blood too. Separating ophthalmopathy from stable hyperthyroidism was achieved by a 13 V-J model.

The authors deemed Graves' hyperthyroidism stable absent ophthalmopathy progression within 18 months. Fresh peripheral blood, approximately 10 ml, yielded the PBMCs. Sample: blood. The clonotype comes from a woman younger than 30 with Graves' hyperthyroidism.

The CDR3 sequence: CSATTGQGGSNEQFF. DNA of the CDR3: TGCAGTGCAACGACGGGACAGGGAGGGTCCAATGAGCAGTTCTTC. The chain employs TRBV20-1 and TRBJ2-1; the match to TRBD1 covers 9 bases. CDR1 is DFQATT, CDR2 SNEGSKA, per germline (reference sequence). This CDR3 comprises 15 residues. The V and J ends lost 6 bases and 6 bases, in that order; junction bases with no gene match: 12.